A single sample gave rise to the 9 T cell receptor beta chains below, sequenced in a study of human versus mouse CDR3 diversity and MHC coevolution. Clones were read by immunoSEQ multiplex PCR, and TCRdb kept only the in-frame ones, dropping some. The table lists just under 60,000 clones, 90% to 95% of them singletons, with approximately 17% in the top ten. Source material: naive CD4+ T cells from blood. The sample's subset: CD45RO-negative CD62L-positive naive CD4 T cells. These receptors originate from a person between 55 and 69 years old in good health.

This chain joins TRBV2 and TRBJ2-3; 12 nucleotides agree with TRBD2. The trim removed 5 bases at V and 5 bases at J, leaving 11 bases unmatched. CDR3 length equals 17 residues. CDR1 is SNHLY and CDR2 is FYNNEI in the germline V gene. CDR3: CASSYRGLAGSEDTQYF. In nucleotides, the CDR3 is TGTGCCAGCAGTTACCGAGGACTAGCGGGATCTGAAGATACGCAGTATTTT.

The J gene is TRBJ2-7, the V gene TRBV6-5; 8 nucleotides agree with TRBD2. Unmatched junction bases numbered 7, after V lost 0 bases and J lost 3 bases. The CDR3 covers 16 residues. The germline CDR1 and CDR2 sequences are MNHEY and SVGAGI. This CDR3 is CASSYSSGGPGYEQYF. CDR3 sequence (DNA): TGTGCCAGCAGTTACTCATCGGGAGGGCCAGGCTACGAGCAGTACTTC.

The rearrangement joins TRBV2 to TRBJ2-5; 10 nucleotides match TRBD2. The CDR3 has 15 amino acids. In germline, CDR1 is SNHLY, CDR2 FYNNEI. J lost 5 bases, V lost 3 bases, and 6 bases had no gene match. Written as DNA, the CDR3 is TGTGCCAGCAGTGAGGGGATAGCGGGAGGCGAGACCCAGTACTTC. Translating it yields CASSEGIAGGETQYF.

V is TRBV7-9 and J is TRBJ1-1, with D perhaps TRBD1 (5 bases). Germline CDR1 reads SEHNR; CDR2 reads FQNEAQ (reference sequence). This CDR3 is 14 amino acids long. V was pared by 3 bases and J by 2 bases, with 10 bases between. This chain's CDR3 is CASSFFQGNTEAFF. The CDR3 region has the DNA TGTGCCAGCAGCTTTTTCCAGGGTAACACTGAAGCTTTCTTT.

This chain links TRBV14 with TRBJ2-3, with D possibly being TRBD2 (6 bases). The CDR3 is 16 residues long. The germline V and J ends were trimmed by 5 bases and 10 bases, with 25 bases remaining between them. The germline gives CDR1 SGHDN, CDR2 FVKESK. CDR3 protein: CASSFGTGMSPMPQYF. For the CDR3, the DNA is TGTGCCAGCAGCTTTGGGACTGGCATGTCCCCGATGCCGCAGTATTTT.

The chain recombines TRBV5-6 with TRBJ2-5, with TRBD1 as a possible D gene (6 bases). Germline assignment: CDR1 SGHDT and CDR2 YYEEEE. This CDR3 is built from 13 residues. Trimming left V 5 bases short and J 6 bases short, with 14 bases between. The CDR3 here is CASSLDTGKTQYF. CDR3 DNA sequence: TGTGCCAGCAGTCTAGACACAGGGAAGACCCAGTACTTC.

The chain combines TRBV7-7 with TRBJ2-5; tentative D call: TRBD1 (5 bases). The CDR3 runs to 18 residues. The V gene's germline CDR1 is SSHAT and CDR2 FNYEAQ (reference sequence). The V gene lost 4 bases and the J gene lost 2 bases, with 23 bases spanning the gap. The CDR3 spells CASSYRALGPGTQETQYF. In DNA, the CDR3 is TGTGCCAGCAGCTATCGGGCGTTGGGGCCTGGAACTCAAGAGACCCAGTACTTC.

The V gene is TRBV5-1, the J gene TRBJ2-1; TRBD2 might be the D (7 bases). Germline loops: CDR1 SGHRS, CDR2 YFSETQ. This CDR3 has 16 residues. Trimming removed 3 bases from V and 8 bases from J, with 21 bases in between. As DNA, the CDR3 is TGCGCCAGCAGCTCAGGCCTAACAGGGAGCGGGGATGAGCAGTTCTTC. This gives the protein CASSSGLTGSGDEQFF.

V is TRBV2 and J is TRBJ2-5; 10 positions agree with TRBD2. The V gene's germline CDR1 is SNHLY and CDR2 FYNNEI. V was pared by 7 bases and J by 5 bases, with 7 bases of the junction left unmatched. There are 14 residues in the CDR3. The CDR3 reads CASTSGSGWETQYF. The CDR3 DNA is TGTGCCAGCACTAGCGGGAGCGGTTGGGAGACCCAGTACTTC.